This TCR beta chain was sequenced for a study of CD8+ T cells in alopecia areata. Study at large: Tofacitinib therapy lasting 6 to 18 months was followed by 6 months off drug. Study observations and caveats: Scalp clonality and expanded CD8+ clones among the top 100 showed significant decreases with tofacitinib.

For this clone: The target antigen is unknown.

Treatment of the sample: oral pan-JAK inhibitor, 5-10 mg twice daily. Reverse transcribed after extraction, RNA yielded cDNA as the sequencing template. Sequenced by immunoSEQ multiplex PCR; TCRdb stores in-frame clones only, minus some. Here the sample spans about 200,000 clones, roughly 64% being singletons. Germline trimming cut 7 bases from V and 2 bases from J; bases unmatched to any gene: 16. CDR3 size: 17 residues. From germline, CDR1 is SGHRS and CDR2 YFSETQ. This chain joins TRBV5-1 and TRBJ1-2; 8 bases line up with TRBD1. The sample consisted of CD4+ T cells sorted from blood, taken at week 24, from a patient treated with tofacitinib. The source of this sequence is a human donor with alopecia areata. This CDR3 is CASAYGTGVTVNYGYTF. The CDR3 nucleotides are TGCGCCAGCGCGTACGGGACAGGAGTTACGGTGAACTATGGCTACACCTTC.